This T cell receptor (beta chain) was identified in a study of blood T cells in healthy people across ages. PCR was performed a second time for about 7 to 12 cycles using a sample-barcoded 5' primer and a J-beta primer mix. MiXCR, run by TCRdb on the 5' RACE reads, gives a single entry per CDR3 protein. The table has about a million distinct CDR3 sequences, under 40% seen once; the top ten hold 10% to 15%. The study's findings and limits: Diversity figures based on one million T cells were deemed too low. Per-million-T-cell TCR beta diversity fell roughly linearly with age.

Germline lookup yields CDR1 MNHEY and CDR2 SVGEGT. This CDR3 is 17 amino acids long. As regards this clonotype: The target antigen is unknown. At one end the junction does not follow the germline gene, possibly because of a read error.

The specimen was blood. The TCR originated in a man younger than 35 in good health. The chain is built from TRBV6-2 or TRBV6-3 and TRBJ1-2; D is uncertain. CDR3 nucleotides: TGTGCCAGCACCCTAACGCTCCGGGCTCTACTCCACTATGGCTGCACCTTC. This sequence encodes CASTLTLRALLHYGCTF.